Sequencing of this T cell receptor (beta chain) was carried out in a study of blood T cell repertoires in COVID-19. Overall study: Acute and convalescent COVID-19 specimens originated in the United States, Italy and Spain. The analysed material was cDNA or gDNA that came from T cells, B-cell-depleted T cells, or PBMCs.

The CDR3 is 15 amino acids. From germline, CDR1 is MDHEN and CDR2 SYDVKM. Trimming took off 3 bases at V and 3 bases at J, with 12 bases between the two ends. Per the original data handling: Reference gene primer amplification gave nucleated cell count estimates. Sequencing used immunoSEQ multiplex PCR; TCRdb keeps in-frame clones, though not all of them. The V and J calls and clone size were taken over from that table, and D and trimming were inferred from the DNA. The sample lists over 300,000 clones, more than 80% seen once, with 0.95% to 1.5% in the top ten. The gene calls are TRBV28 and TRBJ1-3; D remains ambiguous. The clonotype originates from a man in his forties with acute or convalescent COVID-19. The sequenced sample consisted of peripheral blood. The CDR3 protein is CASSFGNLYGNTIYF. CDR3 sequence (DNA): TGTGCCAGCAGTTTCGGGAACCTCTATGGAAACACCATATATTTT.